The TCR beta chain described here comes from a study of control samples from healthy donors and cancer patients. Deletions cut 0 bases from V and 2 bases from J, with 9 bases between. Germline V lookup: CDR1 MNHEY, CDR2 SVGEGT. The CDR3 sequence is 15 residues long. Clones were sequenced by immunoSEQ multiplex PCR, and TCRdb holds only the in-frame ones, with some missing. There are 150,000 or so clones in the sample; around 90% occur only once, and about 12% lies in the top ten. Sequencing used blood. The receptor's source is a man aged 30 to 45 in good health. The genes are TRBV6-2 or TRBV6-3 and TRBJ2-3, with no clear D. The CDR3 nucleotides are TGTGCCAGCAGTTACTCGTCTGAAGCCACAGATACGCAGTATTTT. Its protein product is CASSYSSEATDTQYF.